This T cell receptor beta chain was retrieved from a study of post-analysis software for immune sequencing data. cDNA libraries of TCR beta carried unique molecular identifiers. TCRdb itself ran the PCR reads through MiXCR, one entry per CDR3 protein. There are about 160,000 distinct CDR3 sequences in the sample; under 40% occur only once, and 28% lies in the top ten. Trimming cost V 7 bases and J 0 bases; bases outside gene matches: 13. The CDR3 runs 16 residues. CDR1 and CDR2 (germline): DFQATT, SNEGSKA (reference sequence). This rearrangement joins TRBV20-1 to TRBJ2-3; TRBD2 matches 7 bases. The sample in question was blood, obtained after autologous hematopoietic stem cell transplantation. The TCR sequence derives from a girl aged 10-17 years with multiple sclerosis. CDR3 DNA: TGCAGTGTTAACGGGAGGACCTCCATTAGCACAGATACGCAGTATTTT. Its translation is CSVNGRTSISTDTQYF.